A selection of T cell receptor beta chains follows, all from one sample in a study of cytomegalovirus exposure and HLA in healthy donors. TCRdb's copy holds only in-frame clones and misses some; the assay was immunoSEQ multiplex PCR. The sample yields roughly 150,000 clones, roughly 85% seen once. Material: PBMCs. These receptors were obtained from a male donor in good health and CMV-seronegative. Each CDR3 is given without its conserved first and last residue.

length: 12
V: TRBV7-2
CDR3: ASSPQGETYEQY

length: 14
V: TRBV7-2
CDR3: ASSLARQGASGEAF

length: 14
V: TRBV4-1
CDR3: ASSQSGAARDTEAF

length: 12
V: TRBV30
CDR3: AWSVRTGYQPQH

length: 17
V: TRBV4-1
CDR3: ASSQDILLGGGGSDTQY

length: 16
V: TRBV6-1
CDR3: ASSEALLRAAGNQPQH

length: 13
V: TRBV4-3
CDR3: ASSQDYGLGETQY

length: 12
V: TRBV18
CDR3: ASSPPSLTEKLF

length: 14
V: TRBV7-2
CDR3: ASSSPGLAGAYEQY

length: 11
V: TRBV7-9
CDR3: ASRLGQGTEAF

length: 14
V: TRBV15
CDR3: ATSRGQGVAKNIQY

length: 11
V: TRBV18
CDR3: ASSPGSAYGYT

length: 13
V: TRBV19
CDR3: ASSPLAGGSNEQF

length: 14
V: TRBV27
CDR3: ASSLSGTGPSGGYT

length: 13
V: TRBV5-6
CDR3: ASSRAQVDTDTQY

length: 12
V: TRBV5-1
CDR3: ASSRSSSSGELF

length: 13
V: TRBV6-5
CDR3: ASSSSGVNTGELF

length: 12
V: TRBV7-9
CDR3: ASSLHTGDNEQF

length: 10
V: TRBV29-1
CDR3: SVEDPVYEQY

length: 13
V: TRBV2
CDR3: ASSPPYRENTEAF

length: 13
V: TRBV19
CDR3: ASSDRDRGKQPQH

length: 12
V: TRBV27
CDR3: ASSPRVGGNEQF

length: 13
V: TRBV2
CDR3: ASSVGRGLHEKLF

length: 12
V: TRBV19
CDR3: ASSLQGSNQPQH

length: 15
V: TRBV7-8
CDR3: ASSSRRTGSLNTEAF